These T cell receptor beta chains were read from a single sample in a study of spatial heterogeneity in lung cancer. In TCRdb, the 5' RACE reads were re-called with MiXCR into one record per CDR3 protein. The repertoire holds about 120,000 distinct CDR3 sequences, with about 10% as singletons. Here the sequenced sample was PBMCs, taken at follow-up. Receptor source: a female donor with early-stage non-small cell lung cancer. Each CDR3 is given with its conserved first and last residue. D genes are given only for firm matches. Size tells how often a clone was seen (once, few, many) or the class of an expanded clone, and some rows leave it out.

clone_size j_call d_call v_call cdr3_aa cdr3_nt
many TRBJ1-2 TRBD1 TRBV28 CASSDREGGYTF TGTGCCAGCAGTGACAGGGAGGGCGGCTACACCTTC
. TRBJ2-2 TRBD2 TRBV7-3 CASSPTSGGTGELFF TGTGCCAGCAGCCCGACTAGCGGCGGAACCGGGGAGCTGTTTTTT
many TRBJ1-1 . TRBV7-9 CASSLRGVVNTEAFF TGTGCCAGCAGCTTAAGGGGTGTTGTGAACACTGAAGCTTTCTTT
many TRBJ2-7 . TRBV14 CASSQGDNSYEQYF TGTGCCAGCAGCCAAGGAGACAACTCCTACGAGCAGTACTTC
few TRBJ2-7 TRBD2 TRBV5-6 CASSSPGLADYEQYF TGTGCCAGCAGCTCACCGGGACTAGCGGACTACGAGCAGTACTTC
few TRBJ1-2 . TRBV11-2 CASAQPNYGYTF TGTGCCAGCGCGCAGCCTAACTATGGCTACACCTTC
many TRBJ2-3 . TRBV7-8 CASSRRTDTQYF TGTGCCAGCAGCCGAAGAACAGATACGCAGTATTTT
few TRBJ1-3 . TRBV30 CAWSRGRTRRGGNTIYF TGTGCCTGGAGTAGAGGGAGAACCCGGAGAGGCGGAAACACCATATATTTT
many TRBJ2-3 . TRBV6-2/TRBV6-3 CASSPGLAKVDTQYF TGTGCCAGCAGTCCGGGCCTCGCTAAGGTGGATACGCAGTATTTT
. TRBJ1-5 . TRBV10-3 CAISRAADGEPQHF TGTGCCATCAGTCGGGCAGCTGATGGGGAGCCCCAGCATTTT
few TRBJ2-1 . TRBV7-8 CASSLGFGQEYNEQFF TGTGCCAGCAGCTTAGGTTTCGGCCAGGAATACAATGAGCAGTTCTTC
few TRBJ2-7 . TRBV3-1 CASSQVPDEQYF TGTGCCAGCAGCCAAGTTCCTGACGAGCAGTACTTC
. TRBJ2-2 . TRBV24-1 CATNQNTGELFF TGTGCCACCAATCAGAACACCGGGGAGCTGTTTTTT
many TRBJ1-2 TRBD1 TRBV3-1 CASSQAQDRANYYGYTF TGTGCCAGCAGCCAAGCCCAGGACAGGGCGAACTACTATGGCTACACCTTC
. TRBJ1-1 . TRBV28 CATGGNMNTEAFF TGTGCCACCGGGGGTAATATGAACACTGAAGCTTTCTTT
few TRBJ2-7 TRBD1 TRBV6-6 CASRLKQGVSYEQYF TGTGCCAGCAGGCTGAAACAGGGGGTCTCCTACGAGCAGTACTTC
few TRBJ2-7 . TRBV3-1 CASSPNYYSYEQYF TGTGCCAGCAGCCCCAATTATTACTCCTACGAGCAGTACTTC
. TRBJ1-5 . TRBV21-1 CASSSGGNQPQHF TGTGCCAGCAGCTCAGGGGGAAATCAGCCCCAGCATTTT
. TRBJ1-6 TRBD1 TRBV9 CASGTGGAGASPLHF TGTGCCAGCGGCACAGGGGGCGCGGGGGCCTCACCCCTCCACTTT
. TRBJ1-4 . TRBV20-1 CSARVRNEKLFF TGCAGTGCTCGCGTACGTAATGAAAAACTGTTTTTT
many TRBJ2-7 . TRBV21-1 CASIQQYF TGTGCCAGCATTCAGCAGTACTTC
. TRBJ1-4 . TRBV21-1 CASSHFDPRDEKLFF TGTGCCAGCAGCCACTTCGACCCACGGGATGAAAAACTGTTTTTT
few TRBJ2-4 . TRBV11-3 CASSEPDSKKNIQYF TGTGCCAGCAGCGAGCCGGACAGTAAAAAAAACATTCAGTACTTC
. TRBJ2-3 TRBD2 TRBV20-1 CSASPSSGSTDTQYF TGCAGTGCTAGCCCCTCTAGCGGGAGCACAGATACGCAGTATTTT
few TRBJ2-3 . TRBV5-1 CASSLDRTQYF TGCGCCAGCAGCTTGGACCGTACGCAGTATTTT
. TRBJ2-2 TRBD2 TRBV6-5 CASREAGAGELFF TGTGCCAGCAGGGAAGCGGGAGCCGGGGAGCTGTTTTTT
few TRBJ2-5 . TRBV18 CASSPNSRLGAETQYF TGTGCCAGCTCACCAAATTCTCGACTAGGGGCAGAGACCCAGTACTTC
many TRBJ2-1 TRBD2 TRBV24-1 CATSERYKAGVYNEQFF TGTGCCACCAGTGAAAGGTACAAAGCGGGAGTGTACAATGAGCAGTTCTTC